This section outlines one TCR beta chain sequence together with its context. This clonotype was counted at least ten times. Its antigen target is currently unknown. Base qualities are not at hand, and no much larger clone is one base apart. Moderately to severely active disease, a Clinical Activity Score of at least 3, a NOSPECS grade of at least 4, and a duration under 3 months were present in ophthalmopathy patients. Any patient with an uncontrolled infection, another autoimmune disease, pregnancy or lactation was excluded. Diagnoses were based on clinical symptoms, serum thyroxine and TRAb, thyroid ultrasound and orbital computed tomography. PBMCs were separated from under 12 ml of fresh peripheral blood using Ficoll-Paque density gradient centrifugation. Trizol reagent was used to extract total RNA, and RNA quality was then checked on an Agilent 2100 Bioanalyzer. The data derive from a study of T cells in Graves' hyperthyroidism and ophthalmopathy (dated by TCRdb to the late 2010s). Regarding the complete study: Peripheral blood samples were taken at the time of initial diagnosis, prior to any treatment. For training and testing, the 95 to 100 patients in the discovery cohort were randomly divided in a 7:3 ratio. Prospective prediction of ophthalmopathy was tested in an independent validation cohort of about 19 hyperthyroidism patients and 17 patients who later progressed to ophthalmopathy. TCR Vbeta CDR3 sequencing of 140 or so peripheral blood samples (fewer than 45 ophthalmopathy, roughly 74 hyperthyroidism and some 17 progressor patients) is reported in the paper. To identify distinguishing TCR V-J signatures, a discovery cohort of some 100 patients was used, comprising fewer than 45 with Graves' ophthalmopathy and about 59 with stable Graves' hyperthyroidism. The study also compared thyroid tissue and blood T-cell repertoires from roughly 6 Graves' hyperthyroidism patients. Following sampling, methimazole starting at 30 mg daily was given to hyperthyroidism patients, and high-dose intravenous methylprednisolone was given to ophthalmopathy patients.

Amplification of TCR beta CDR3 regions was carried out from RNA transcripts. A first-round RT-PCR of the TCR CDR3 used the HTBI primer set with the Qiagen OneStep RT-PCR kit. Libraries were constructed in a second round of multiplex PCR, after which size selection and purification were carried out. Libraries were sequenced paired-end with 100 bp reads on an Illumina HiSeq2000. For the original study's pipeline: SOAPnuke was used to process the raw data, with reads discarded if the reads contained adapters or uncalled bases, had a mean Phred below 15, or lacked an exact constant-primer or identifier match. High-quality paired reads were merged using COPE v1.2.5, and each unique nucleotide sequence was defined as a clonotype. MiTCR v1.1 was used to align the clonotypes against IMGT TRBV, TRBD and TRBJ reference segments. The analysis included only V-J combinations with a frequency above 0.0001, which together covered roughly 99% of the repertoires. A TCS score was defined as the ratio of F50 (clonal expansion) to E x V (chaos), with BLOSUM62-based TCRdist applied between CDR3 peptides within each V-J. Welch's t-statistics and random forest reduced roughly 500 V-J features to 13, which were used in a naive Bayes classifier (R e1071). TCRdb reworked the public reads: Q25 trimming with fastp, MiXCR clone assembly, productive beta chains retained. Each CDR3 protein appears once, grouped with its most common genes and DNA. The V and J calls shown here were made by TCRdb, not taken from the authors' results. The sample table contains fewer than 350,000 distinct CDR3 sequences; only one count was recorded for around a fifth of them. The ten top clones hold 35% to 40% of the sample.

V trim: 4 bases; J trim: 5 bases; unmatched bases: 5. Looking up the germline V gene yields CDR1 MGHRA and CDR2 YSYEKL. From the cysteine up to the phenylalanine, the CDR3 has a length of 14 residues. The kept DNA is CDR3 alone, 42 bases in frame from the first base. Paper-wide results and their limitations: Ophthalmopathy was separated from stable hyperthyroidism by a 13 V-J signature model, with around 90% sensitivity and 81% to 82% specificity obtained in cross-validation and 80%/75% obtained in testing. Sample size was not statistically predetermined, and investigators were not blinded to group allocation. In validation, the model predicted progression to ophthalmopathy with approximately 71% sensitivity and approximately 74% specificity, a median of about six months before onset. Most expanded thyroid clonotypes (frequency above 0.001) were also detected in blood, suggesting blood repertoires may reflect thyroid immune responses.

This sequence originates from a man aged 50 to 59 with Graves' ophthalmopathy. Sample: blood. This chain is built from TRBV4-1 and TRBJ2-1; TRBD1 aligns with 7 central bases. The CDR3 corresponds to CASSPTGTDNEQFF. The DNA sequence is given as TGCGCCAGCAGCCCAACCGGGACAGACAATGAGCAGTTCTTC.